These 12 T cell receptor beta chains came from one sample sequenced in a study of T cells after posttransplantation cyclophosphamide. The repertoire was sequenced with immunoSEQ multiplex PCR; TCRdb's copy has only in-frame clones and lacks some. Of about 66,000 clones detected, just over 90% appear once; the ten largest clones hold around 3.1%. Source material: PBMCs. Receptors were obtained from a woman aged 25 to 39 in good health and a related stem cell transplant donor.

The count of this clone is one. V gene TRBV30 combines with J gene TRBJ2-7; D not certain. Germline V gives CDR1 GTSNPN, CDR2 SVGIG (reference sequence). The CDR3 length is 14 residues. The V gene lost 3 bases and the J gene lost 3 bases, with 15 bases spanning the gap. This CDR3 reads CAWRDKASGYEQYF. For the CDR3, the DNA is TGTGCCTGGAGGGATAAGGCCTCCGGCTACGAGCAGTACTTC.

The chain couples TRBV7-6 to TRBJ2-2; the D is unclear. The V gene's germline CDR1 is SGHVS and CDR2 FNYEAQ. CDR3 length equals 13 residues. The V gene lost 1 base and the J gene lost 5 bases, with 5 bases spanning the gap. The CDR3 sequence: CASSLGATGELFF. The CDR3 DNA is TGTGCCAGCAGCTTAGGAGCTACCGGGGAGCTGTTTTTT.

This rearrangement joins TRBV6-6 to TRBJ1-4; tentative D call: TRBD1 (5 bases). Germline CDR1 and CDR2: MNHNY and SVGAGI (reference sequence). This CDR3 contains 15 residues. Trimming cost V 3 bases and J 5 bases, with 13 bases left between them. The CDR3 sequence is CASSYVPGDNEKLFF. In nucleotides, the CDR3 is TGTGCCAGCAGTTATGTCCCGGGGGACAATGAAAAACTGTTTTTT.

The CDR3 DNA follows: TGCGCCAGCAGCTGGGCCCGCGGCGGGGCCAACGTCCTGACTTTC. Amino acid sequence: CASSWARGGANVLTF. The genes are TRBV4-3 and TRBJ2-6; D is ambiguous. The CDR3 consists of 15 residues. Germline values: CDR1 LGHNA, CDR2 YSLEER. Trimming stripped 5 bases from V and 4 bases from J, with 12 bases between.

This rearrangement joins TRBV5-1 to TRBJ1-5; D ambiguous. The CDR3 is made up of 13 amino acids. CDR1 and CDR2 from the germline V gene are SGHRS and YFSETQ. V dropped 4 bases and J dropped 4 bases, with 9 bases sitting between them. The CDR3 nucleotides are TGCGCCAGCAGCCGGGATGTAAATCAGCCCCAGCATTTT. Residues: CASSRDVNQPQHF. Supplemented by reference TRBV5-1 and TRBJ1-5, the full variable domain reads KAGVTQTPRYLIKTRGQQVTLSCSPISGHRSVSWYQQTPGQGLQFLFEYFSETQRNKGNFPGRFSGRQFSNSRSEMNVSTLELGDSALYLCASSRDVNQPQHFGDGTRLSIL.

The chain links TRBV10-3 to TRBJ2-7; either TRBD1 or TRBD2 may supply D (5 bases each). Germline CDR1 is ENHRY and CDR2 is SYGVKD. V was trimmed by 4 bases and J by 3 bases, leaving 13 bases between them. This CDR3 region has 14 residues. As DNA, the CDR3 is TGTGCCATCAGTGGGGGACGAGATCGCTACGAGCAGTACTTC. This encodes CAISGGRDRYEQYF.

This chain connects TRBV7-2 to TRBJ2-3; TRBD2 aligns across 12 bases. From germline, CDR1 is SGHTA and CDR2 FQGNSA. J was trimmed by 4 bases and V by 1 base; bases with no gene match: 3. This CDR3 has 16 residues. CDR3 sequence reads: CASSLELAGGADTQYF. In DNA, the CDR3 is TGTGCCAGCAGCTTAGAACTAGCGGGGGGTGCAGATACGCAGTATTTT.

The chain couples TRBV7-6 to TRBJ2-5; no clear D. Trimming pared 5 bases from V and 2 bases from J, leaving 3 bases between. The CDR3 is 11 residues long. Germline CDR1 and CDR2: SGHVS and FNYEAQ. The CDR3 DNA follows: TGTGCCAGCAGCCATCAAGAGACCCAGTACTTC. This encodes CASSHQETQYF.

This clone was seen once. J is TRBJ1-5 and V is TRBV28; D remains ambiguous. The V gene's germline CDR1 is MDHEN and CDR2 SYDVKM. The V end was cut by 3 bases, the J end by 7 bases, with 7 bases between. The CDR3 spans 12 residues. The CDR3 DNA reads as TGTGCCAGCAGTTTGAAAGGCCAGCCCCAGCATTTT. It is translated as CASSLKGQPQHF.

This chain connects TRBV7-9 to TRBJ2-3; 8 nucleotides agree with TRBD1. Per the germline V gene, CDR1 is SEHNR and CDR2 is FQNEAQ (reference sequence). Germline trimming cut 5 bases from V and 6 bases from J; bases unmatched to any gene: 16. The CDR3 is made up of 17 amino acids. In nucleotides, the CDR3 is TGTGCCAGCAGCGTATTGACCGGGACAGGATGGGTTGATACGCAGTATTTT. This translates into CASSVLTGTGWVDTQYF.

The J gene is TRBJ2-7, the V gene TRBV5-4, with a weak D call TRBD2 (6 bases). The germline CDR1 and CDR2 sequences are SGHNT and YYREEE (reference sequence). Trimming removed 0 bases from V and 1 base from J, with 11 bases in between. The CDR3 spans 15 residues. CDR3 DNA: TGTGCCAGCAGCTTGGCCGGGAGTAAGTCCTACGAGCAGTACTTC. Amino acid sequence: CASSLAGSKSYEQYF. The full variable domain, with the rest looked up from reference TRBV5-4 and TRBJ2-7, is ETGVTQSPTHLIKTRGQQVTLRCSSQSGHNTVSWYQQALGQGPQFIFQYYREEENGRGNFPPRFSGLQFPNYSSELNVNALELDDSALYLCASSLAGSKSYEQYFGPGTRLTVT.

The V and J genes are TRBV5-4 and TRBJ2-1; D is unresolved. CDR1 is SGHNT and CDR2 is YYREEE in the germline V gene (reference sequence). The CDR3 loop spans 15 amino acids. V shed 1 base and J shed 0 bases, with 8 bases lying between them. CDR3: CASSLIESSYNEQFF. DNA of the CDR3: TGTGCCAGCAGCTTGATAGAGAGCTCCTACAATGAGCAGTTCTTC.